This T cell receptor (beta chain) was found in a study of T cells in Graves' hyperthyroidism and ophthalmopathy. An absence of ophthalmopathy progression within 18 months meant stable Graves' hyperthyroidism. In patients aged 18 to 65, hyperthyroidism was newly diagnosed, with duration under 2 months. Investigators excluded patients with uncontrolled infection, other autoimmune disease, pregnancy or lactation. General study points: Appearing also in blood were most of the thyroid clonotypes expanded above 0.001.

Amplification targeted TCR beta CDR3 regions from RNA transcripts. Carried out on the TCR CDR3, a first-round RT-PCR used the HTBI primer set. A single record per CDR3 protein comes from TCRdb applying MiXCR to the multiplex PCR reads. The profile shows around 300,000 distinct CDR3 sequences, approximately 15% of them singletons. Unmatched junction bases numbered 2, after V lost 1 base and J lost 5 bases. The CDR3 loop spans 14 amino acids. Germline V gives CDR1 GTSNPN, CDR2 SVGIG (reference sequence). As concerns this clonotype: Its specificity is not known.

The receptor was isolated from a woman aged 30 to 39 with Graves' hyperthyroidism. What was sequenced was blood. The chain recombines TRBV30 with TRBJ1-5, with 10 bases matching TRBD1. In DNA form, the CDR3 reads TGTGCCTGGAGTGGACAGGGGGCTTATCAGCCCCAGCATTTT. It encodes CAWSGQGAYQPQHF.